This T cell receptor (beta chain) emerged from a study of circulating and synovial CD4+ cells in juvenile arthritis. Study findings and constraints: CPL versus bulk CD4 samples: T cell genome counts differed by at least an order of magnitude.

Germline CDR1 SGHAT, CDR2 FQNNGV. V lost 1 base and J 4 bases, leaving 10 bases between the germline ends. This CDR3 has 14 amino acids. The table came from immunoSEQ multiplex PCR; TCRdb's copy has only in-frame clones and leaves some out. The data contain around 30,000 clones, around 96% of them seen just once; the ten biggest clones take up about 0.68%. As to this clone: Its matching antigen is unknown.

This clonotype originated in a human donor with juvenile idiopathic arthritis. Sequencing was carried out using CD4+ T cells from blood. The J gene is TRBJ1-1, the V gene TRBV11-2; no definite D call. The CDR3 region is CASSLVRGGTEAFF. The CDR3 DNA follows: TGTGCCAGCAGCTTAGTTCGGGGAGGCACTGAAGCTTTCTTT.